Below, 32 T cell receptor beta chains from the same sample are listed, as sequenced in a study of blood T cell repertoires in COVID-19. Sequenced by immunoSEQ multiplex PCR; TCRdb stores in-frame clones only, minus some. This sample has roughly 250,000 clones, with 70% to 90% found just once. Sequences were obtained from PBMCs or T cells enriched from blood (not recorded which). Every receptor here comes from a woman aged 45-65 years who had recovered from COVID-19.

To note about this clone: Other DNA sequences of this sample code for an identical CDR3. This chain connects TRBV27 to TRBJ2-2, with 9 bases matching TRBD1. The ends lost 2 bases at V and 2 bases at J; junction bases unmatched: 3. Germline lookup yields CDR1 MNHEY and CDR2 SMNVEV (reference sequence). CDR3 length: 16 residues. CDR3 coding DNA: TGTGCCAGCAGTTTACGGACAGGGGTCAACACCGGGGAGCTGTTTTTT. It codes for CASSLRTGVNTGELFF.

In its sample, this clone was seen once. The V and J genes are TRBV4-1 and TRBJ2-7; maybe TRBD2 (5 bases). Germline-derived CDR1 and CDR2 are MGHRA and YSYEKL. This CDR3 spans 15 amino acids. The germline V and J ends were trimmed by 3 bases and 0 bases, with 12 bases remaining between them. The CDR3 here is CASSHGLINSYEQYF. In DNA, the CDR3 is TGCGCCAGCAGCCACGGACTGATCAACTCCTACGAGCAGTACTTC.

The chain carries TRBV6-5 and TRBJ2-7, with D possibly being TRBD2 (7 bases). This CDR3 region has 15 residues. Germline CDR1 reads MNHEY; CDR2 reads SVGAGI. V lost 2 bases to trimming and J lost 5 bases, with 16 bases between them. The CDR3 DNA is TGTGCCAGCAGTTACGAGCCCCTCGGGGGGCACGAGCAGTACTTC. Its translation: CASSYEPLGGHEQYF.

The chain combines TRBV5-4 with TRBJ2-4, with D perhaps matching TRBD1 (6 bases). Per germline, CDR1 SGHNT and CDR2 YYREEE (reference sequence). The CDR3 loop spans 13 amino acids. V lost 0 bases to trimming and J lost 5 bases, with 6 bases between them. For the CDR3, the DNA is TGTGCCAGCAGCTTGGCAGGGGAAAACATTCAGTACTTC. This sequence encodes CASSLAGENIQYF. The complete variable domain, with remaining parts taken from reference TRBV5-4 and TRBJ2-4, reads ETGVTQSPTHLIKTRGQQVTLRCSSQSGHNTVSWYQQALGQGPQFIFQYYREEENGRGNFPPRFSGLQFPNYSSELNVNALELDDSALYLCASSLAGENIQYFGAGTRLSVL.

The CDR3 nucleotides are TGCGCCAGCAGCCAAGCAGAGGGCAGTCTTAATGAAAAACTGTTTTTT. It encodes CASSQAEGSLNEKLFF. This chain joins TRBV4-1 and TRBJ1-4; D call uncertain. The germline V gene has CDR1 MGHRA and CDR2 YSYEKL. Trimming pared 1 base from V and 4 bases from J, leaving 13 bases between. CDR3 length equals 16 residues.

This clone has more than one count but fewer than ten. The chain couples TRBV7-9 to TRBJ2-2; 7 nucleotides match TRBD1. With 4 bases clipped from V and 3 bases from J, the junction kept 14 bases outside the gene matches. The CDR3 has 18 residues. Germline CDR1 reads SEHNR; CDR2 reads FQNEAQ (reference sequence). Here the CDR3 DNA reads TGTGCCAGCAGCTCCTCAGTTTTGCGGACAGGTGACACCGGGGAGCTGTTTTTT. It is translated as CASSSSVLRTGDTGELFF.

In this sample, this clone turned up a few times. J is TRBJ2-1 and V is TRBV2, with D perhaps TRBD2 (6 bases). Germline V gives CDR1 SNHLY, CDR2 FYNNEI. Deletions cut 5 bases from V and 7 bases from J, with 18 bases between. CDR3 length: 15 residues. CDR3 nucleotide sequence: TGTGCCAGCAGTACCCAGGGACTCCGGCAGAATGAGCAGTTCTTC. It specifies CASSTQGLRQNEQFF.

The chain has TRBV6-2 or TRBV6-3 and TRBJ2-7, with 11 bases aligning to TRBD2. Unmatched junction bases numbered 13, after V lost 6 bases and J lost 3 bases. Germline loops: CDR1 MNHEY, CDR2 SVGEGT. There are 17 residues in the CDR3. CDR3: CASSSRVVGLADYEQYF. In DNA form, the CDR3 reads TGTGCCAGCAGCTCTAGGGTGGTGGGACTAGCGGACTACGAGCAGTACTTC.

This rearrangement joins TRBV28 to TRBJ1-1; TRBD1 matches at 8 bases. The V gene end was trimmed by 4 bases and the J gene end by 1 base; junction bases not matched to a gene: 2. The CDR3 runs 14 residues. Germline CDR1 reads MDHEN; CDR2 reads SYDVKM. CDR3 amino acids: CASSSGTGNTEAFF. The CDR3 DNA reads as TGTGCCAGCAGTTCCGGGACAGGGAACACTGAAGCTTTCTTT.

This chain joins TRBV7-9 and TRBJ1-1; 8 bases are shared with TRBD1. J gave up 6 bases and V 1 base, and 10 bases lay outside the gene matches. CDR3 size: 16 residues. Germline loops: CDR1 SEHNR, CDR2 FQNEAQ (reference sequence). CDR3 in amino acids: CASSLGKPGQGAEAFF. In DNA form, the CDR3 reads TGTGCCAGCAGCTTAGGGAAACCCGGACAGGGCGCTGAAGCTTTCTTT.

CDR3 nucleotides: TGTGCCAGCAGCTCCCCGGGACTAGCGGATTACGAGCAGTACTTC. Translating gives CASSSPGLADYEQYF. The chain couples TRBV5-4 to TRBJ2-7, with 11 bases lining up with TRBD2. V was pared by 3 bases and J by 4 bases, with 6 bases of the junction left unmatched. CDR1 and CDR2 from the germline V gene are SGHNT and YYREEE (reference sequence). The CDR3 has 15 residues.

The gene calls are TRBV7-3 and TRBJ2-3, with 11 bases lining up with TRBD2. The CDR3 spans 17 residues. CDR1 is SGHTA and CDR2 is FQGTGA in the germline V gene. The V segment lost 4 bases and the J segment 1 base; nucleotides outside the gene matches: 7. The CDR3 DNA sequence: TGTGCCAGCAGCTCCCGGGGGGGACTAGCGGGCACAGATACGCAGTATTTT. Translated, it gives CASSSRGGLAGTDTQYF.

This rearrangement joins TRBV5-6 to TRBJ2-6; D ambiguous. V was pared by 4 bases and J by 1 base, with 18 bases between. CDR1 and CDR2 (germline): SGHDT, YYEEEE. CDR3 size: 18 residues. The CDR3 nucleotides read TGTGCCAGCAGCCCACCGTATGCCTCCAGTTCTGGGGCCAACGTCCTGACTTTC. Translation: CASSPPYASSSGANVLTF.

The chain has TRBV6-5 and TRBJ2-1; tentative D call: TRBD2 (6 bases). CDR1 and CDR2 from the germline V gene are MNHEY and SVGAGI. The CDR3 loop spans 13 amino acids. V gave up 7 bases and J gave up 7 bases, with 14 bases separating them. The DNA of the CDR3 is TGTGCCAGCAAGGAGGGGATTGCAAATGAGCAGTTCTTC. Protein product: CASKEGIANEQFF.

This clone was picked up one time. V and J are TRBV29-1 and TRBJ1-3; the D is unclear. Germline V lookup: CDR1 SQVTM, CDR2 ANQGSEA. The length of the CDR3 is 17 residues. Trimming pared 4 bases from V and 4 bases from J, leaving 23 bases between. The CDR3 nucleotides are TGCAGCGTTGTCCAACCGGGAGCTACCTTAGGGGGAAACACCATATATTTT. Amino acids: CSVVQPGATLGGNTIYF.

V gene TRBV11-2 combines with J gene TRBJ1-2; D is undetermined. The CDR3 is 16 residues long. In germline, CDR1 is SGHAT, CDR2 FQNNGV. Trimming cost V 4 bases and J 1 base, with 16 bases left between them. CDR3 sequence: CASSSIRGNFNYGYTF. The CDR3 DNA reads TGTGCCAGCAGCTCCATTCGGGGAAATTTTAACTATGGCTACACCTTC.

This clone was recorded only once. J is TRBJ1-5 and V is TRBV10-2, with D perhaps TRBD1 (6 bases). V dropped 5 bases and J dropped 4 bases, with 9 bases sitting between them. CDR3 length: 13 residues. Germline V gene data show CDR1 as WSHSY and CDR2 as SAAADI. The chain's CDR3 is CASSQQGNQPQHF. In nucleotides, the CDR3 is TGCGCCAGCAGTCAACAGGGTAATCAGCCCCAGCATTTT.

The chain carries TRBV28 and TRBJ1-2, with D tentatively TRBD1 (6 bases). Trimming removed 3 bases at V and 7 bases at J, with 9 bases between. The CDR3 loop spans 12 amino acids. Germline V lookup: CDR1 MDHEN, CDR2 SYDVKM. As DNA, the CDR3 is TGTGCCAGCAGTTTCTTACAGGGTGGCTACACCTTC. Encoded protein: CASSFLQGGYTF.

The V call is TRBV5-1, the J call TRBJ2-1; 15 nucleotides match TRBD2. The CDR3 sequence is 20 residues long. The germline V gene has CDR1 SGHRS and CDR2 YFSETQ. After removal of 0 bases from V and 0 bases from J, the junction contained 7 bases not matched to a gene. The CDR3 region is CASSLGIGTSGRRSYNEQFF. The CDR3 DNA reads TGCGCCAGCAGCTTGGGAATAGGGACTAGCGGGAGGCGCTCCTACAATGAGCAGTTCTTC.

This clone was seen a handful of times. The chain combines TRBV7-8 with TRBJ1-1; 8 nucleotides line up with TRBD1. Germline-derived CDR1 and CDR2 are SGHVS and FQNEAQ. This CDR3 has 13 amino acids. J was trimmed by 10 bases and V by 1 base; bases with no gene match: 5. In DNA, the CDR3 is TGTGCCAGCAGCTTAGGACAGGGGATTCGAGCTTTCTTT. Protein: CASSLGQGIRAFF. The full variable domain, in which reference TRBV7-8 and TRBJ1-1 provide the parts outside the CDR3, is GAGVSQSPRYKVAKRGQDVALRCDPISGHVSLFWYQQALGQGPEFLTYFQNEAQLDKSGLPSDRFFAERPEGSVSTLKIQRTQQEDSAVYLCASSLGQGIRAFFGQGTRLTVV.

The chain carries TRBV5-6 and TRBJ1-4; the D gene is possibly TRBD1 (5 bases). Per germline, CDR1 SGHDT and CDR2 YYEEEE. V lost 0 bases and J lost 8, with 11 bases in between. This CDR3 spans 14 amino acids. CDR3 sequence reads: CASSLGTQGEKLFF. As DNA, the CDR3 is TGTGCCAGCAGCTTGGGGACACAAGGCGAAAAACTGTTTTTT.

The gene calls are TRBV5-1 and TRBJ2-7; 10 nucleotides agree with TRBD1. Unmatched junction bases numbered 4, after V lost 1 base and J lost 3 bases. The CDR3 consists of 15 residues. Germline V gene lookup returns CDR1 SGHRS and CDR2 YFSETQ. The CDR3 loop is CASSLLGQGYYEQYF. CDR3 sequence (DNA): TGCGCCAGCAGCTTGTTGGGACAGGGGTACTACGAGCAGTACTTC. Combining the CDR3 with reference TRBV5-1 and TRBJ2-7 gives the whole variable domain KAGVTQTPRYLIKTRGQQVTLSCSPISGHRSVSWYQQTPGQGLQFLFEYFSETQRNKGNFPGRFSGRQFSNSRSEMNVSTLELGDSALYLCASSLLGQGYYEQYFGPGTRLTVT.

The rearrangement links TRBV7-9 to TRBJ1-2; 9 positions match TRBD1. Losses at the gene ends were 0 bases for V and 6 bases for J; bases not matched to a gene: 8. The CDR3 is 16 residues long. The V gene's germline CDR1 is SEHNR and CDR2 FQNEAQ (reference sequence). The CDR3 DNA is TGTGCCAGCAGCTTAGCTTGGGACAGGGAGGGGAATGGCTACACCTTC. Protein sequence: CASSLAWDREGNGYTF.

J is TRBJ2-7 and V is TRBV30; D might be TRBD2 (5 bases). V shed 0 bases and J shed 0 bases, with 12 bases lying between them. The CDR3 is 15 residues long. Germline loops: CDR1 GTSNPN, CDR2 SVGIG (reference sequence). CDR3 in amino acids: CAWSVRGTASYEQYF. CDR3 nucleotide sequence: TGTGCCTGGAGTGTACGGGGAACGGCCTCCTACGAGCAGTACTTC.

The J gene is TRBJ1-1, the V gene TRBV7-9; 8 bases match TRBD1. CDR1 is SEHNR, CDR2 FQNEAQ, per germline (reference sequence). The CDR3 extends over 13 amino acids. With 8 bases clipped from V and 1 base from J, the junction kept 3 bases outside the gene matches. The CDR3 loop reads CASDRGGNTEAFF. The CDR3, as DNA: TGTGCCAGCGACAGGGGAGGGAACACTGAAGCTTTCTTT.

The chain is built from TRBV7-9 and TRBJ1-1; 7 nucleotides agree with TRBD1. Unmatched junction bases numbered 3, after V lost 4 bases and J lost 4 bases. Germline CDR1 reads SEHNR; CDR2 reads FQNEAQ (reference sequence). This CDR3 region has 13 residues. CDR3 loop: CASSSQGGTEAFF. The DNA for the CDR3 is TGTGCCAGCAGCTCCCAGGGGGGCACTGAAGCTTTCTTT.

The chain joins TRBV5-1 to TRBJ2-1; 8 nucleotides align to TRBD2. V gave up 0 bases and J gave up 0 bases; unmatched junction bases: 2. The CDR3 runs to 16 residues. Per the germline V gene, CDR1 is SGHRS and CDR2 is YFSETQ. The CDR3 here is CASSLGGRSSYNEQFF. The DNA for the CDR3 is TGCGCCAGCAGCTTGGGCGGGAGGAGCTCCTACAATGAGCAGTTCTTC.

The J gene is TRBJ1-2, the V gene TRBV6-2 or TRBV6-3; possible D gene TRBD1, 5 bases. V was pared by 0 bases and J by 5 bases, with 16 bases between. The CDR3 extends over 16 amino acids. The germline gives CDR1 MNHEY, CDR2 SVGEGT. The CDR3 reads CASSYSSAGWMYGYTF. The CDR3 DNA reads as TGTGCCAGCAGTTACTCGAGTGCAGGGTGGATGTATGGCTACACCTTC.

This chain joins TRBV5-6 and TRBJ2-3, with 8 bases fitting TRBD2. The germline V gene encodes CDR1 SGHDT and CDR2 YYEEEE. V shed 7 bases, J shed 1 base, and the junction held 8 bases outside the gene matches. There are 15 residues in the CDR3. CDR3 DNA sequence: TGTGCCAGCTCCAGGGCGGGAGGCGGCACAGATACGCAGTATTTT. Residues: CASSRAGGGTDTQYF. The entire variable domain, with the rest obtained from reference TRBV5-6 and TRBJ2-3, is as follows: DAGVTQSPTHLIKTRGQQVTLRCSPKSGHDTVSWYQQALGQGPQFIFQYYEEEERQRGNFPDRFSGHQFPNYSSELNVNALLLGDSALYLCASSRAGGGTDTQYFGPGTRLTVL.

V usage is TRBV2 and J usage is TRBJ2-5; D is perhaps TRBD2 (6 bases). The V end lost 8 bases, the J end lost 2 bases, and 15 bases lay between the germline ends. CDR3 length: 14 amino acids. Germline CDR1 and CDR2: SNHLY and FYNNEI. In nucleotides, the CDR3 is TGTGCCAGCTTGGAGGGTAGTCCTCAAGAGACCCAGTACTTC. It yields the protein CASLEGSPQETQYF.

The rearrangement links TRBV30 to TRBJ2-1, with D maybe TRBD1 (6 bases). V shed 5 bases and J shed 4 bases, with 21 bases lying between them. Germline CDR1 GTSNPN, CDR2 SVGIG (reference sequence). This CDR3 is built from 16 residues. For the CDR3, the DNA is TGTGCCTGGGTTAACCGGGACACTCAACAGTACAATGAGCAGTTCTTC. Amino acid sequence: CAWVNRDTQQYNEQFF.

This clone came up a few times. This chain joins TRBV6-5 and TRBJ2-7; tentative D call: TRBD2 (5 bases). The CDR3 runs 12 residues. The V end was cut by 7 bases, the J end by 6 bases, with 13 bases between. From germline, CDR1 is MNHEY and CDR2 SVGAGI. This chain's CDR3 is CASMELVGEQYF. CDR3 sequence (DNA): TGTGCCAGCATGGAACTAGTTGGCGAGCAGTACTTC.